The clone carrying this TCR beta chain was recorded only once. The antigen remains unidentified. CDR1 is ENHRY, CDR2 SYGVKD, per germline. The ends lost 6 bases at V and 7 bases at J; junction bases unmatched: 6. The CDR3 contains 15 residues. The sample originates from a study of shared clonotypes between healthy human individuals. The study's findings and limits: A reduction in generation probabilities was seen for non-shared clonotypes relative to those shared by all four donors.

Original methodology: ImmunoSEQ output lacked quality scores and full-length reads, limiting matched filtering. The data were produced by immunoSEQ multiplex PCR, yet TCRdb's version contains in-frame clones alone and is incomplete. V and J calls and clone size follow that table, whereas D and trimming were derived from the DNA. The sample gives about 2.2 million clones, roughly 91% of which show up once; about 1.8% is in the top ten. It was CD45RO-negative cells, positively selected for CCR7, that made up naive CD8 cells, with terminally differentiated effector memory CD45RA+ cells excluded. Sequencing used naive CD8+ T cells from PBMCs. The chain uses TRBV10-3 and TRBJ2-2; 12 nucleotides match TRBD1. The origin of this receptor is a man between 18 and 35 years old in good health. Some clones in this sample may be carry-over from other donors' samples. The CDR3 reads CAIRAGTGGFGELFF. CDR3 nucleotides: TGTGCCATCAGAGCCGGGACAGGGGGCTTCGGGGAGCTGTTTTTT.